The 30 T cell receptor beta chains listed next were all sequenced from one sample in a study of cytomegalovirus exposure and HLA in healthy donors (dated by TCRdb to about 2017). Libraries came from the immunoSEQ multiplex PCR assay. For the multiplex PCR, a mixture combining 60 forward primers for TCR Vbeta segments and 13 reverse primers for TCR Jbeta segments was used. This immuneACCESS table, as held by TCRdb, lists in-frame sequences with V and J called but not all clones. Of the missing ones, under half trace to an unresolved V gene in checked studies; the others have no known cause. The sample profile shows more than 150,000 clones; around 84% of them were found once. The top ten hold 2% to 2.5% of the sample. Sequenced sample: PBMCs. These receptors all stem from a woman under 30 in good health and CMV-seronegative.

V is TRBV11-2 and J is TRBJ1-3; D perhaps matches TRBD1 (6 bases). The germline gives CDR1 SGHAT, CDR2 FQNNGV. The CDR3 totals 17 residues. Trimming removed 5 bases from V and 0 bases from J, with 17 bases in between. Here the CDR3 reads CASSPTWGTFSGNTIYF. The CDR3 nucleotides read TGTGCCAGCAGCCCGACCTGGGGGACATTCTCTGGAAACACCATATATTTT.

This clone was observed a single time. The J gene is TRBJ2-3, the V gene TRBV15; 10 bases line up with TRBD1. Germline V CDR1 and CDR2: LNHNV, YYDKDF (reference sequence). V dropped 2 bases and J dropped 6; count of bases not matched to a gene: 5. This CDR3 comprises 15 residues. CDR3 in amino acids: CATSRSTGGVDTQYF. CDR3 in DNA: TGTGCCACCAGCAGATCGACAGGGGGCGTGGATACGCAGTATTTT. The full variable domain, with the rest looked up from reference TRBV15 and TRBJ2-3, is DAMVIQNPRYQVTQFGKPVTLSCSQTLNHNVMYWYQQKSSQAPKLLFHYYDKDFNNEADTPDNFQSRRPNTSFCFLDIRSPGLGDTAMYLCATSRSTGGVDTQYFGPGTRLTVL.

This rearrangement joins TRBV2 to TRBJ1-6; possibly TRBD1 for D (6 bases). V gave up 7 bases and J gave up 3 bases, with 10 bases separating them. The CDR3 spans 14 residues. CDR1 and CDR2 from the germline V gene are SNHLY and FYNNEI. The CDR3 region is CASTPTGYNSPLHF. CDR3 in DNA: TGTGCCAGCACCCCGACAGGCTATAATTCACCCCTCCACTTT.

V gene TRBV6-5 combines with J gene TRBJ2-4; 9 nucleotides align to TRBD1. V was pared by 6 bases and J by 4 bases, with 7 bases of the junction left unmatched. CDR1 and CDR2 from the germline V gene are MNHEY and SVGAGI. The CDR3 is 15 residues long. CDR3: CASREGQGGKNIQYF. As DNA, the CDR3 is TGTGCCAGCAGGGAGGGACAGGGTGGGAAAAACATTCAGTACTTC.

The chain has TRBV28 and TRBJ2-7; D may be TRBD2 (5 bases). The length of the CDR3 is 14 residues. CDR1 and CDR2 (germline): MDHEN, SYDVKM. Trimming took 1 base from V and 2 from J, leaving 9 bases between them. The CDR3 loop is CASSLLEETYEQYF. The CDR3 DNA reads as TGTGCCAGCAGTTTATTGGAGGAGACCTACGAGCAGTACTTC.

This chain connects TRBV6-6 to TRBJ2-7, with 10 nucleotides matching TRBD1. V was pared by 4 bases and J by 6 bases, with 6 bases of the junction left unmatched. The germline V gene encodes CDR1 MNHNY and CDR2 SVGAGI (reference sequence). This CDR3 region has 14 residues. Here the CDR3 reads CASSWDRGRGEQYF. CDR3 coding DNA: TGTGCCAGCAGTTGGGACAGGGGTCGCGGCGAGCAGTACTTC.

The chain uses TRBV6-5 and TRBJ2-7, with a possible D match to TRBD1 (5 bases). V gave up 5 bases and J gave up 2 bases, with 16 bases separating them. The CDR3 covers 15 residues. CDR1 and CDR2 from the germline V gene are MNHEY and SVGAGI. The CDR3 sequence: CASSAGRESPYEQYF. For the CDR3, the DNA is TGTGCCAGCAGTGCAGGCAGGGAATCGCCCTACGAGCAGTACTTC.

The chain recombines TRBV25-1 with TRBJ1-1; the D gene is possibly TRBD1 (6 bases). The CDR3 runs 18 residues. Germline V CDR1 and CDR2: MGHDK, SYGVNS. V lost 2 bases and J lost 4, with 23 bases in between. CDR3 residues: CASSENSRGRGFRTEAFF. Written as DNA, the CDR3 is TGTGCCAGCAGTGAAAACAGCAGGGGCCGCGGTTTTCGCACTGAAGCTTTCTTT.

This clone has only a few counts. The CDR3 is CASRRGPSYEQYF. The CDR3 nucleotides read TGTGCCAGCAGAAGAGGGCCATCCTACGAGCAGTACTTC. V and J are TRBV27 and TRBJ2-7, with D maybe TRBD2 (5 bases). This CDR3 has 13 amino acids. Trimming pared 6 bases from V and 1 base from J, leaving 10 bases between. Germline V lookup: CDR1 MNHEY, CDR2 SMNVEV (reference sequence).

With respect to this clone: Other DNA variants within this sample encode the same CDR3. The chain links TRBV5-4 to TRBJ2-1, with 15 positions matching TRBD2. The CDR3 has 15 amino acids. Trimming removed 4 bases from V and 12 bases from J; junction bases left unmatched: 8. Germline V lookup: CDR1 SGHNT, CDR2 YYREEE (reference sequence). CDR3 region: CASSPGLAGGKVQFF. In nucleotides, the CDR3 is TGTGCCAGCAGCCCCGGACTAGCGGGGGGGAAGGTGCAGTTCTTC.

The chain combines TRBV5-1 with TRBJ1-4; no clear D. This CDR3 is 13 amino acids long. CDR1 SGHRS and CDR2 YFSETQ come from the germline V gene. The ends were cut back, 2 bases at V and 6 bases at J, with 8 bases in the middle. The CDR3 DNA is TGCGCCAGCAGCTTCGGTAATGATGAAAAACTGTTTTTT. Protein sequence: CASSFGNDEKLFF.

The gene calls are TRBV30 and TRBJ1-5; the match to TRBD1 covers 7 bases. This CDR3 comprises 14 residues. Trimming removed 5 bases from V and 0 bases from J; junction bases left unmatched: 4. Per germline, CDR1 GTSNPN and CDR2 SVGIG (reference sequence). The CDR3 bases are TGTGCCTGGGGGACAGTAAATAGCAATCAGCCCCAGCATTTT. As protein: CAWGTVNSNQPQHF.

J is TRBJ2-2 and V is TRBV4-2, with a tentative D call TRBD1 (5 bases). Deletions cut 4 bases from V and 0 bases from J, with 12 bases between. The CDR3 sequence is 16 residues long. The V gene's germline CDR1 is LGHNA and CDR2 YNFKEQ. Here the CDR3 DNA reads TGTGCCAGCAGCCTCAGGGCGGAAACGAACACCGGGGAGCTGTTTTTT. Amino acids: CASSLRAETNTGELFF.

This chain links TRBV9 with TRBJ1-2; 7 bases line up with TRBD1. The CDR3 consists of 15 residues. V was pared by 4 bases and J by 6 bases, with 12 bases of the junction left unmatched. Germline loops: CDR1 SGDLS, CDR2 YYNGEE. CDR3 in amino acids: CASSQGGMTLHGYTF. The CDR3 DNA follows: TGTGCCAGCAGCCAAGGGGGCATGACTCTTCATGGCTACACCTTC.

The chain combines TRBV15 with TRBJ1-2; D not resolved. V was clipped by 0 bases and J by 9 bases, with 20 bases between them. CDR3 length equals 16 residues. Germline CDR1 LNHNV, CDR2 YYDKDF (reference sequence). In DNA, the CDR3 is TGTGCCACCAGCAGAGATTCGTACCTGGACTTACGTCGCTACACCTTC. It translates to CATSRDSYLDLRRYTF. Supplemented by reference TRBV15 and TRBJ1-2, the full variable domain reads DAMVIQNPRYQVTQFGKPVTLSCSQTLNHNVMYWYQQKSSQAPKLLFHYYDKDFNNEADTPDNFQSRRPNTSFCFLDIRSPGLGDTAMYLCATSRDSYLDLRRYTFGSGTRLTVV.

This clone was counted only a few times. As DNA, the CDR3 is TGTGCCAGCAGCGAGGGACAGGGGTACAGGGATTCACCCCTCCACTTT. Protein: CASSEGQGYRDSPLHF. The chain carries TRBV21-1 and TRBJ1-6; the table assigns TRBD1, which was not confirmed against the DNA. TRBV21-1 is classified as a pseudogene. The CDR3 totals 16 residues.

This chain uses TRBV12-5 with TRBJ1-6; TRBD1 aligns across 8 bases. Trimming took 8 bases from V and 6 from J; bases not matched to a gene: 6. In germline, CDR1 is LGHNT, CDR2 FRNRAP. The CDR3 has 14 residues. The CDR3 spells CASSSGTGNSPLHF. CDR3 nucleotide sequence: TGTGCTAGTAGTTCCGGGACAGGTAATTCACCCCTCCACTTT.

V and J are TRBV27 and TRBJ1-5; D call uncertain. The CDR3 is 15 amino acids. V lost 6 bases and J lost 1, with 13 bases in between. CDR1 is MNHEY and CDR2 is SMNVEV in the germline V gene (reference sequence). In DNA, the CDR3 is TGTGCCAGCAGCCCCGCCACAGTGAGCAATCAGCCCCAGCATTTT. Translation gives CASSPATVSNQPQHF.

This clone has only a few counts. The gene calls are TRBV6-1 and TRBJ2-7; 9 positions match TRBD1. The CDR3 contains 14 residues. J lost 5 bases, V lost 4 bases, and 6 bases had no gene match. Germline-derived CDR1 and CDR2 are MNHNS and SASEGT. CDR3 in amino acids: CASSVQGALDEQYF. As DNA, the CDR3 is TGTGCCAGCAGTGTACAGGGGGCCCTGGACGAGCAGTACTTC.

This rearrangement joins TRBV29-1 to TRBJ2-1; 11 bases map to TRBD1. With 4 bases clipped from V and 9 bases from J, the junction kept 2 bases outside the gene matches. Looked up from germline, CDR1 is SQVTM and CDR2 is ANQGSEA. The CDR3 loop spans 12 amino acids. CDR3 DNA: TGCAGCGTTGCCGGGACAGGGGGTGAGCAGTTCTTC. Encoded protein: CSVAGTGGEQFF.

On this clone: The same CDR3 also results from other DNA sequences found in this sample. J is TRBJ1-2 and V is TRBV7-9, with 7 bases lining up with TRBD1. Germline-derived CDR1 and CDR2 are SEHNR and FQNEAQ (reference sequence). This CDR3 comprises 13 residues. The V gene end was trimmed by 5 bases and the J gene end by 5 bases; junction bases not matched to a gene: 5. DNA for the CDR3: TGTGCCAGCAGCCTTGACAGGGTATATGGCTACACCTTC. It encodes CASSLDRVYGYTF.

The chain has TRBV10-3 and TRBJ2-7; 10 positions agree with TRBD1. CDR1 ENHRY and CDR2 SYGVKD come from the germline V gene. The V gene end was trimmed by 4 bases and the J gene end by 3 bases; junction bases not matched to a gene: 9. The CDR3 loop spans 16 amino acids. The CDR3 spells CAISGDRDRGNYEQYF. The CDR3 region has the DNA TGTGCCATCAGTGGCGACCGGGACAGGGGAAACTACGAGCAGTACTTC.

The rearrangement joins TRBV28 to TRBJ2-7, with 9 bases matching TRBD2. Germline V gives CDR1 MDHEN, CDR2 SYDVKM. J was trimmed by 2 bases and V by 1 base; bases with no gene match: 9. This CDR3 comprises 17 residues. CDR3 residues: CASSLSLSGGTTYEQYF. CDR3 bases: TGTGCCAGCAGTTTATCCCTCAGCGGGGGGACGACCTACGAGCAGTACTTC.

V gene TRBV7-2 combines with J gene TRBJ2-7, with D perhaps TRBD1 (5 bases). Germline V gene lookup returns CDR1 SGHTA and CDR2 FQGNSA. Trimming pared 5 bases from V and 3 bases from J, leaving 14 bases between. There are 14 residues in the CDR3. In nucleotides, the CDR3 is TGTGCCAGCAGCCAAGGGGCTAGATTCTACGAGCAGTACTTC. Amino acid sequence: CASSQGARFYEQYF.

The chain carries TRBV6-6 and TRBJ2-7, with D hard to call. Germline CDR1 reads MNHNY; CDR2 reads SVGAGI (reference sequence). The V end lost 5 bases, the J end lost 1 base, and 6 bases lay between the germline ends. The CDR3 loop spans 12 amino acids. This CDR3 reads CASSPTSYEQYF. DNA of the CDR3: TGTGCCAGCAGTCCTACTTCCTACGAGCAGTACTTC.

The V gene is TRBV5-1, the J gene TRBJ2-5; TRBD1 is a possible D gene (6 bases). V was cut by 4 bases and J by 5 bases, with 18 bases left in between. The CDR3 is 15 amino acids. CDR1 is SGHRS, CDR2 YFSETQ, per germline. CDR3 sequence: CASSGTARGSETQYF. DNA of the CDR3: TGCGCCAGCAGCGGAACCGCGAGGGGGTCGGAGACCCAGTACTTC.

The CDR3 DNA reads as TGTGCCAGCAGGGTCACAGGGGAAAGCACAGATACGCAGTATTTT. Residues: CASRVTGESTDTQYF. The V gene is TRBV2, the J gene TRBJ2-3; TRBD1 agrees at 7 bases. The CDR3 spans 15 residues. Germline V gives CDR1 SNHLY, CDR2 FYNNEI. Trimming cost V 6 bases and J 0 bases; bases outside gene matches: 6.

J is TRBJ2-1 and V is TRBV5-1, with D possibly being TRBD2 (5 bases). This CDR3 region has 14 residues. In germline, CDR1 is SGHRS, CDR2 YFSETQ. V was shortened by 2 bases and J by 2 bases, with 8 bases between the two germline ends. The CDR3: CASSLADTYNEQFF. The CDR3 coding sequence is TGCGCCAGCAGCTTAGCGGATACCTACAATGAGCAGTTCTTC.

The rearrangement uses TRBV29-1 and TRBJ2-3, with 7 bases identical to TRBD2. J was trimmed by 4 bases and V by 7 bases; bases with no gene match: 11. Germline V lookup: CDR1 SQVTM, CDR2 ANQGSEA. This CDR3 has 14 amino acids. The CDR3 here is CSATLGGFADTQYF. Written as DNA, the CDR3 is TGCAGCGCCACCCTCGGGGGGTTTGCAGATACGCAGTATTTT.

The gene calls are TRBV7-2 and TRBJ1-3, with 7 bases lining up with TRBD1. This CDR3 has 17 residues. In germline, CDR1 is SGHTA, CDR2 FQGNSA. The V segment lost 1 base and the J segment 0 bases; nucleotides outside the gene matches: 6. CDR3 amino acids: CASSLVEGQSSGNTIYF. For the CDR3, the DNA is TGTGCCAGCAGCTTAGTCGAGGGACAGAGCTCTGGAAACACCATATATTTT.